The 20 T cell receptor beta chains below were found in one sample sequenced in a study of T cell changes during pregnancy in multiple sclerosis. Assay: immunoSEQ multiplex PCR; the TCRdb copy retains only in-frame clones and omits some. Of some 32,000 clones in the sample, approximately 90% are singletons; the top ten hold about 4.5%. Source: CD8+ T cells from peripheral blood mononuclear cells, taken in the second trimester of pregnancy. The receptors come from a female donor with multiple sclerosis, enrolled in a pregnancy study.

The V gene is TRBV13, the J gene TRBJ1-3; D might be TRBD1 (6 bases). The CDR3 has 15 amino acids. Germline V gene sequence: CDR1 PRHDT, CDR2 FYEKMQ (reference sequence). The V and J ends lost 5 bases and 1 base respectively, with 12 bases between them. CDR3 nucleotide sequence: TGTGCCAGCAGCGTAACAGGGAGTTCTGGAAACACCATATATTTT. Translation gives CASSVTGSSGNTIYF.

This chain links TRBV4-1 with TRBJ2-7, with no clear D. This CDR3 contains 16 residues. The germline gives CDR1 MGHRA, CDR2 YSYEKL. The V gene lost 0 bases and the J gene lost 4 bases, with 16 bases spanning the gap. CDR3 DNA sequence: TGCGCCAGCAGCCAAGAAGAGGAGCTTTTACTTTACGAGCAGTACTTC. Protein product: CASSQEEELLLYEQYF.

In this sample, this clone turned up once. This rearrangement joins TRBV5-1 to TRBJ2-7; TRBD2 aligns across 7 bases. The V gene end was trimmed by 4 bases and the J gene end by 1 base; junction bases not matched to a gene: 5. This CDR3 contains 14 residues. The V gene's germline CDR1 is SGHRS and CDR2 YFSETQ. The CDR3 loop is CASSPGEGSYEQYF. DNA for the CDR3: TGCGCCAGCAGCCCGGGGGAGGGATCCTACGAGCAGTACTTC.

The chain recombines TRBV28 with TRBJ1-2; TRBD1 might be the D (5 bases). Germline assignment: CDR1 MDHEN and CDR2 SYDVKM. V shed 3 bases and J shed 5 bases, with 13 bases lying between them. This CDR3 has 14 amino acids. CDR3 in amino acids: CASSFRGTSYGYTF. Here the CDR3 DNA reads TGTGCCAGCAGTTTTCGGGGGACCTCTTATGGCTACACCTTC.

The chain joins TRBV9 to TRBJ2-5; D uncertain. CDR3 length: 14 residues. Trimming removed 0 bases at V and 5 bases at J, with 11 bases between. Germline loops: CDR1 SGDLS, CDR2 YYNGEE. CDR3 DNA: TGTGCCAGCAGCGTAGATGAGTACCCGGAGACCCAGTACTTC. This codes for CASSVDEYPETQYF. The variable domain in full, with the rest retrieved from reference TRBV9 and TRBJ2-5, is DSGVTQTPKHLITATGQRVTLRCSPRSGDLSVYWYQQSLDQGLQFLIQYYNGEERAKGNILERFSAQQFPDLHSELNLSSLELGDSALYFCASSVDEYPETQYFGPGTRLLVL.

The chain combines TRBV11-2 with TRBJ1-1; D ambiguous. The CDR3 is made up of 13 amino acids. CDR1 and CDR2 (germline): SGHAT, FQNNGV. V lost 1 base and J 5 bases, leaving 8 bases between the germline ends. CDR3 bases: TGTGCCAGCAGCTTAGGGCCGGGAACTGAAGCTTTCTTT. Translating gives CASSLGPGTEAFF.

This clone showed up just once. V and J are TRBV10-3 and TRBJ2-3, with 8 bases lining up with TRBD1. Germline CDR1 reads ENHRY; CDR2 reads SYGVKD. With 6 bases clipped from V and 4 bases from J, the junction kept 9 bases outside the gene matches. The CDR3 loop spans 15 amino acids. CDR3 region: CAIRVYRGWSDTQYF. CDR3 nucleotides: TGTGCCATCAGGGTATACAGGGGGTGGTCAGATACGCAGTATTTT.

This chain links TRBV29-1 with TRBJ2-1, with 13 bases lining up with TRBD2. CDR1 and CDR2 (germline): SQVTM, ANQGSEA. Trimming cost V 2 bases and J 0 bases; bases outside gene matches: 4. This CDR3 region has 17 residues. CDR3 coding DNA: TGCAGCGTTGAACGGGGACTAGCGGGACCCTCCTACAATGAGCAGTTCTTC. Translating gives CSVERGLAGPSYNEQFF.

This rearrangement joins TRBV7-9 to TRBJ2-3; D gene unclear. The germline V and J ends were trimmed by 4 bases and 3 bases, with 11 bases remaining between them. The CDR3 is 14 residues long. Germline-derived CDR1 and CDR2 are SEHNR and FQNEAQ (reference sequence). The CDR3: CASSSVHYTDTQYF. DNA for the CDR3: TGTGCCAGCAGCTCGGTCCATTATACAGATACGCAGTATTTT. The full variable domain, with the rest looked up from reference TRBV7-9 and TRBJ2-3, is DTGVSQNPRHKITKRGQNVTFRCDPISEHNRLYWYRQTLGQGPEFLTYFQNEAQLEKSRLLSDRFSAERPKGSFSTLEIQRTEQGDSAMYLCASSSVHYTDTQYFGPGTRLTVL.

The chain uses TRBV27 and TRBJ2-1; TRBD2 agrees at 8 bases. V lost 5 bases to trimming and J lost 3 bases; unmatched junction nucleotides: 9. The CDR3 contains 16 residues. Looked up from germline, CDR1 is MNHEY and CDR2 is SMNVEV (reference sequence). The CDR3 sequence is CASSPPASGYYNEQFF. In DNA form, the CDR3 reads TGTGCCAGCAGTCCCCCAGCTAGCGGGTACTACAATGAGCAGTTCTTC.

The chain combines TRBV4-3 with TRBJ2-1, with TRBD2 matching over 8 bases. Trimming removed 4 bases from V and 12 bases from J; junction bases left unmatched: 17. CDR3 length: 16 residues. Germline CDR1 LGHNA, CDR2 YSLEER. CDR3 region: CASSPSMGAGVPVQFF. The CDR3 DNA reads as TGCGCCAGCAGCCCGTCTATGGGAGCGGGAGTGCCGGTGCAGTTCTTC.

The chain employs TRBV19 and TRBJ1-1; 7 nucleotides line up with TRBD1. J was trimmed by 5 bases and V by 4 bases; bases with no gene match: 13. This CDR3 comprises 16 residues. Germline V gene data show CDR1 as LNHDA and CDR2 as SQIVND (reference sequence). This chain's CDR3 is CASSTTGAWGRTEAFF. The CDR3 nucleotides read TGTGCCAGTAGTACCACAGGGGCTTGGGGTAGGACTGAAGCTTTCTTT.

The chain couples TRBV6-4 to TRBJ2-1; the match to TRBD2 covers 7 bases. Germline CDR1 and CDR2: MRHNA and SNTAGT. The length of the CDR3 is 15 residues. With V trimmed by 4 bases and J by 4 bases, 7 bases remained unmatched. In DNA, the CDR3 is TGTGCCAGCAGTGCTGGGGAGGGATCTTACAATGAGCAGTTCTTC. Protein: CASSAGEGSYNEQFF.

V usage is TRBV7-9 and J usage is TRBJ2-3; 9 bases agree with TRBD1. The junction had 12 bases not matched to a gene; V was cut back by 2 bases and J by 0 bases. This CDR3 region has 19 residues. The germline gives CDR1 SEHNR, CDR2 FQNEAQ (reference sequence). CDR3 loop: CASSLLGDRATLSTDTQYF. As DNA, the CDR3 is TGTGCCAGCAGCTTATTAGGGGACAGGGCTACACTAAGCACAGATACGCAGTATTTT. The complete variable domain, with remaining parts taken from reference TRBV7-9 and TRBJ2-3, reads DTGVSQNPRHKITKRGQNVTFRCDPISEHNRLYWYRQTLGQGPEFLTYFQNEAQLEKSRLLSDRFSAERPKGSFSTLEIQRTEQGDSAMYLCASSLLGDRATLSTDTQYFGPGTRLTVL.

In this sample, this clone turned up once. The chain recombines TRBV4-1 with TRBJ1-3, with D uncertain. CDR1 is MGHRA and CDR2 is YSYEKL in the germline V gene. Trimming left V 0 bases short and J 2 bases short, with 8 bases between. There are 15 residues in the CDR3. CDR3 residues: CASSQERFTGNTIYF. DNA for the CDR3: TGCGCCAGCAGCCAAGAACGGTTCACTGGAAACACCATATATTTT.

V gene TRBV7-4 combines with J gene TRBJ1-2; maybe TRBD1 (6 bases). The CDR3 contains 13 residues. V lost 4 bases and J 5 bases, leaving 11 bases between the germline ends. Germline values: CDR1 SGHVT, CDR2 SQSDAQ. The CDR3 region is CASSSVGGYGYTF. DNA of the CDR3: TGTGCCAGCAGCTCAGTAGGGGGTTATGGCTACACCTTC.

The chain carries TRBV27 and TRBJ2-7, with 8 bases matching TRBD2. In germline, CDR1 is MNHEY, CDR2 SMNVEV (reference sequence). This CDR3 has 14 residues. V dropped 5 bases and J dropped 4; count of bases not matched to a gene: 7. CDR3 sequence (DNA): TGTGCCAGCAGTCTAGAGCGGGGGCCGTACGAGCAGTACTTC. Its translation: CASSLERGPYEQYF.

The chain has TRBV19 and TRBJ1-2, with D unclear. The ends were cut back, 3 bases at V and 5 bases at J, with 16 bases in the middle. CDR1 is LNHDA, CDR2 SQIVND, per germline (reference sequence). The CDR3 runs to 15 residues. In DNA, the CDR3 is TGTGCCAGTAGTATCCGGAGTGTTCGAGGATATGGCTACACCTTC. Translating gives CASSIRSVRGYGYTF.

This chain uses TRBV30 with TRBJ2-3; 9 bases line up with TRBD1. Germline values: CDR1 GTSNPN, CDR2 SVGIG (reference sequence). The ends lost 2 bases at V and 4 bases at J; junction bases unmatched: 10. This CDR3 has 16 amino acids. The CDR3 DNA reads TGTGCCTGGAGTCTTCTCGGACAGGGGAATGCAGATACGCAGTATTTT. Encoded protein: CAWSLLGQGNADTQYF. The full variable domain, in which reference TRBV30 and TRBJ2-3 provide the parts outside the CDR3, is SQTIHQWPATLVQPVGSPLSLECTVEGTSNPNLYWYRQAAGRGLQLLFYSVGIGQISSEVPQNLSASRPQDRQFILSSKKLLLSDSGFYLCAWSLLGQGNADTQYFGPGTRLTVL.

This chain uses TRBV29-1 with TRBJ2-7, with no clear D. Germline CDR1 and CDR2: SQVTM and ANQGSEA. Trimming shortened V by 1 base and J by 0 bases, and 13 bases separated the two germline ends. The CDR3 totals 15 residues. The CDR3 DNA reads TGCAGCGTTGAAGCTCTACGGTCGAGCTCCTACGAGCAGTACTTC. As protein: CSVEALRSSSYEQYF.